This TCR beta chain was sequenced in a study of cytomegalovirus exposure and HLA in healthy donors. It was with 60 Vbeta and 13 Jbeta primers that the PCR ran. TCRdb's table, derived via immunoSEQ multiplex PCR, lists solely in-frame clones and lacks some. This sample's table has 150,000 or so clones. V was pared by 6 bases and J by 0 bases, with 4 bases of the junction left unmatched. Germline-derived CDR1 and CDR2 are LNHDA and SQIVND (reference sequence). CDR3 length: 14 residues. The TCR was taken from a woman between 50 and 59 years old in good health and CMV-seronegative. This chain joins TRBV19 and TRBJ1-2; 7 bases are shared with TRBD1. The sample was PBMCs. The CDR3 DNA reads TGTGCCAGTAGCAGACAGGGTACTAACTATGGCTACACCTTC. Protein product: CASSRQGTNYGYTF.